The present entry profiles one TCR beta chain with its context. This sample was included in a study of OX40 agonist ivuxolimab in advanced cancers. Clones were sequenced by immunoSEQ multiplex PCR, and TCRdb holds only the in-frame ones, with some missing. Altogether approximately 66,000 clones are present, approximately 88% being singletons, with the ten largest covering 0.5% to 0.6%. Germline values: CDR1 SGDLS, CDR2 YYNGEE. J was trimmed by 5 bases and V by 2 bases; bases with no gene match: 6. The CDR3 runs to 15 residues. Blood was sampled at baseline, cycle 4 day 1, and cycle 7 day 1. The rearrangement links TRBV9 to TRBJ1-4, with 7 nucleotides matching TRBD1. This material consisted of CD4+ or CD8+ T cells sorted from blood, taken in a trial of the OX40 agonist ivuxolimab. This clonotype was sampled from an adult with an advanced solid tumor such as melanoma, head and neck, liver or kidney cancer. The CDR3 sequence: CASSVETGRNEKLFF. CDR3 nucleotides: TGTGCCAGCAGCGTGGAGACAGGGAGGAATGAAAAACTGTTTTTT.